This T cell receptor beta chain was documented in a study of cytomegalovirus exposure and HLA in healthy donors. A multiplex PCR was run with 60 Vbeta primers and 13 Jbeta primers. Libraries were prepared by immunoSEQ multiplex PCR; TCRdb keeps only in-frame clonotypes and omits some of them. Found here are about 55,000 clones; the top ten clones hold more than 9%. The germline V gene has CDR1 SGHTA and CDR2 FQGNSA. The CDR3 is 17 amino acids. V dropped 1 base and J dropped 4; count of bases not matched to a gene: 5. This TCR was recovered from a woman aged 55-75 years in good health and CMV-seropositive. Sequencing was performed on PBMCs. The chain employs TRBV7-2 and TRBJ2-2, with 11 nucleotides matching TRBD2. The CDR3 DNA reads TGTGCCAGCAGCTTAGAACTAGCGGGGGCCGTCACCGGGGAGCTGTTTTTT. It translates to CASSLELAGAVTGELFF. Full variable domain (remainder filled in from reference TRBV7-2 and TRBJ2-2): GAGVSQSPSNKVTEKGKDVELRCDPISGHTALYWYRQSLGQGLEFLIYFQGNSAPDKSGLPSDRFSAERTGGSVSTLTIQRTQQEDSAVYLCASSLELAGAVTGELFFGEGSRLTVL.